These T cell receptor beta chains were read from a single sample in a study of cytomegalovirus exposure and HLA in healthy donors. Sequencing was performed with immunoSEQ multiplex PCR; in TCRdb, only in-frame clones are kept and a portion is missing. Of some 110,000 clones in the sample, more than 70% are singletons; the top ten hold about 16%. The specimen sequenced was PBMCs. Receptors originate from a man aged 50 or older in good health and CMV-seropositive. Each CDR3 is given with its conserved first and last residue. A D gene is named only where the DNA matches it firmly.

D gene	V gene	J gene	CDR3 protein
.	TRBV11-2	TRBJ1-2	CASSLDELYGYTF
.	TRBV18	TRBJ2-7	CASSPLEGTGSEQYF
.	TRBV28	TRBJ1-2	CAAGGLGYTF
TRBD2	TRBV6-5	TRBJ2-7	CAAGLVYEQYF
.	TRBV6-6	TRBJ2-7	CASSHRVRTYEQYF
TRBD2	TRBV2	TRBJ2-1	CASMKGLAGGGNEQFF
TRBD1	TRBV19	TRBJ1-3	CASSYTGAGNTIYF
TRBD2	TRBV4-2	TRBJ2-3	CASSPGLAGTDTQYF
.	TRBV5-1	TRBJ2-3	CASSLVPTTGSDTQYF
.	TRBV4-1	TRBJ1-6	CASSQDRGSPLHF
TRBD1	TRBV29-1	TRBJ1-2	CSAASTGGIYGYTF
.	TRBV2	TRBJ2-5	CASTIRGRLGETQYF
TRBD2	TRBV5-1	TRBJ2-5	CASSPGTSFETQYF
TRBD1	TRBV6-5	TRBJ1-4	CASSSQQGSNEKLFF
.	TRBV11-2	TRBJ2-4	CASSSPRAGDIQYF
.	TRBV7-9	TRBJ2-7	CASSFDGRDEQYF
.	TRBV6-1	TRBJ2-5	CASSKQGIETQYF
TRBD2	TRBV25-1	TRBJ2-5	CASSDQGVLAGGGETQYF
TRBD2	TRBV5-8	TRBJ2-1	CASSLGLAGYNEQFF
.	TRBV5-4	TRBJ2-3	CASSHATGTDTQYF
TRBD2	TRBV10-2	TRBJ2-3	CASSELPRGEMGQYF
TRBD1	TRBV5-6	TRBJ2-1	CASSFGTAYNEQFF
TRBD1	TRBV7-9	TRBJ2-1	CASSSLGQGALNEQFF
TRBD1	TRBV7-2	TRBJ1-1	CASSWDRGSTEAFF
TRBD1	TRBV27	TRBJ2-6	CASSLQGVPSGANVLTF
.	TRBV20-1	TRBJ2-5	CSVPDSRYRYF
.	TRBV2	TRBJ2-7	CASSVSASYEQYF
TRBD2	TRBV28	TRBJ2-1	CASNLAGSYNEQFF
.	TRBV21-1	TRBJ2-7	CASRAPVGRVPYEQYF
TRBD2	TRBV27	TRBJ2-7	CASSLSGTSGGFSYEQYF
TRBD1	TRBV9	TRBJ1-4	CASSTESGQGFEKLFF
.	TRBV7-6	TRBJ2-1	CASSLSGQPNEQFF
TRBD2	TRBV28	.	CASSLAGGREQYF
.	TRBV19	TRBJ2-1	CASSPTGLSPYNEQFF
TRBD1	TRBV19	TRBJ1-2	CASSITGGAYYGYTF
TRBD1	TRBV6-5	TRBJ2-2	CASSWDSANTGELFF
.	TRBV11-1	TRBJ2-1	CASSDFFSRSNEQFF
TRBD1	TRBV6-5	TRBJ2-3	CASKDQGAIDTQYF
.	TRBV6-5	TRBJ1-2	CASSPSDRPGGYTF
TRBD1	TRBV11-2	TRBJ2-5	CASSLESPLPGTGETQYF
TRBD1	TRBV19	TRBJ1-4	CASSTFGTGGGEKLFF
TRBD1	TRBV6-1	TRBJ1-4	CASRPGGTNEKLFF
TRBD1	TRBV5-8	TRBJ1-1	CASSRWTGSNTEAFF
TRBD2	TRBV5-1	TRBJ2-7	CASSFWGGVKEQYF
TRBD2	TRBV5-1	TRBJ2-3	CASSSGGSTDTQYF
TRBD1	TRBV6-1	TRBJ2-6	CASSVDRTASGANVLTF
.	TRBV27	TRBJ1-2	CASSFAGPGGGYTF
.	TRBV27	TRBJ1-6	CASSRQSSYNSPLHF
TRBD1	TRBV5-1	TRBJ2-1	CASSPGGQGFNEQFF
.	TRBV6-5	TRBJ2-5	CASSYSGVGGETQYF
.	TRBV2	TRBJ2-3	CASSEALRDTQYF
.	TRBV28	TRBJ1-1	CASSFPGAGGTEAFF
.	TRBV7-2	TRBJ1-5	CASSLDRDSDQPQHF
.	TRBV14	TRBJ1-4	CASSQDRSEKLFF
TRBD2	TRBV19	TRBJ2-1	CASSIASGGLYNEQFF